One and the same sample provided the 26 T cell receptor beta chains below, sequenced in a study of CD8+CD57+ T cells in acquired aplastic anemia. TCR beta VDJ and CDR3 profiles were obtained from a genomic DNA template. TCRdb reprocessed the reads with MiXCR, giving one entry per CDR3 protein. The sample lists around 430,000 distinct CDR3 sequences; around 33% were seen once. All sequencing subjects had displayed CD8+CD57+ cell expansion on flow cytometry. The sample comprised sorted CD4+, CD8+, or CD8+CD57+ T cells (not recorded which) from PBMCs. The receptors were sampled from a human donor with aplastic anemia.

This clonotype was counted at least ten times. The chain uses TRBV7-8 and TRBJ2-1; D possibly matches TRBD1 or TRBD2 (5 bases each). The CDR3 is made up of 11 amino acids. The ends were cut back, 3 bases at V and 13 bases at J, with 10 bases in the middle. CDR1 is SGHVS, CDR2 FQNEAQ, per germline. The CDR3 loop reads CASSLGEFQFF. The CDR3 nucleotides read TGTGCCAGCAGCTTGGGGGAGTTTCAGTTCTTC.

To note about this clonotype: This CDR3 fails to terminate in the conserved phenylalanine or tryptophan, so it likely reflects a read error. V usage is TRBV20-1 and J usage is TRBJ2-7; 7 bases line up with TRBD2. With V trimmed by 1 base and J by 3 bases, 15 bases remained unmatched. In germline, CDR1 is DFQATT, CDR2 SNEGSKA (reference sequence). The length of the CDR3 is 17 residues. The CDR3 loop is CSARGGGSRSGIYEQYS. CDR3 DNA sequence: TGCAGTGCTAGAGGCGGCGGGAGCCGCTCCGGCATCTACGAGCAGTACTCC.

The table lists this clonotype with many counts. The V gene is TRBV9, the J gene TRBJ1-1; no clear D. The V gene lost 4 bases and the J gene lost 6 bases, with 13 bases spanning the gap. Germline CDR1 and CDR2: SGDLS and YYNGEE. This CDR3 is built from 13 residues. The CDR3 loop is CASSPTFNPEAFF. The CDR3 bases are TGTGCCAGCAGCCCAACCTTCAACCCTGAAGCTTTCTTT.

V and J are TRBV2 and TRBJ1-5; D uncertain. The closer fit of TRBJ2-5 to the DNA end suggests the J call may be wrong. Germline loops: CDR1 SNHLY, CDR2 FYNNEI. The CDR3 is made up of 15 amino acids. CDR3 loop: CASSESANSNQPQYF. The CDR3 DNA follows: TGTGCCAGCAGTGAGTCTGCGAATAGCAATCAGCCCCAGTACTTC.

The chain recombines TRBV20-1 with TRBJ2-4; D is unresolved. V was clipped by 1 base and J by 0 bases, with 4 bases between them. Germline CDR1 and CDR2: DFQATT and SNEGSKA (reference sequence). The CDR3 totals 13 residues. The CDR3 DNA is TGCAGTGCTAGAGCGGGAGCCAAAAACATTCAGTACTTC. Amino acid sequence: CSARAGAKNIQYF.

This chain uses TRBV7-3 with TRBJ2-5; TRBD1 matches 9 bases. CDR1 and CDR2 (germline): SGHTA, FQGTGA. V lost 3 bases to trimming and J lost 5 bases; unmatched junction nucleotides: 7. The CDR3 has 15 amino acids. The CDR3 protein is CASSLGGQGSETQYF. In DNA form, the CDR3 reads TGTGCCAGCAGCTTGGGGGGACAGGGAAGCGAGACCCAGTACTTC.

There are a few counts of this clonotype. This chain's CDR3 is CSARRDSGNTIYF. The DNA for the CDR3 is TGCAGTGCTAGGCGGGATTCTGGAAACACCATATATTTT. V gene TRBV20-1 combines with J gene TRBJ1-3; no reliable D call. There are 13 residues in the CDR3. Germline lookup yields CDR1 DFQATT and CDR2 SNEGSKA (reference sequence). Trimming left V 3 bases short and J 1 base short, with 7 bases between.

This clonotype was found many times. This chain joins TRBV7-3 and TRBJ2-7; perhaps TRBD2 as D (5 bases). V gave up 6 bases and J gave up 7 bases, with 22 bases separating them. The germline gives CDR1 SGHTA, CDR2 FQGTGA. The CDR3 has 15 amino acids. The CDR3 here is CASRTTLGTRGEQYF. The CDR3 DNA follows: TGTGCCAGCAGGACTACCTTGGGTACCCGAGGGGAGCAGTACTTC.

As DNA, the CDR3 is TGTGCCACCAGCAGCTGGAAGGGGACCTACGAGCAGTACTTC. This encodes CATSSWKGTYEQYF. The chain employs TRBV15 and TRBJ2-7, with D possibly being TRBD1 (5 bases). The germline CDR1 and CDR2 sequences are LNHNV and YYDKDF (reference sequence). The CDR3 has 14 residues. The V end lost 3 bases, the J end lost 2 bases, and 11 bases lay between the germline ends.

This clonotype has just a few counts. The chain joins TRBV10-3 to TRBJ2-6; TRBD1 matches at 9 bases. V gave up 8 bases and J gave up 1 base; unmatched junction bases: 6. There are 16 residues in the CDR3. Germline values: CDR1 ENHRY, CDR2 SYGVKD. CDR3 residues: CAIEGQGPSGANVLTF. The DNA of the CDR3 is TGTGCCATCGAGGGACAGGGTCCTTCTGGGGCCAACGTCCTGACTTTC.

This chain uses TRBV6-2 or TRBV6-3 with TRBJ2-7; 7 bases align to TRBD2. The CDR3 is made up of 14 amino acids. Per the germline V gene, CDR1 is MNHEY and CDR2 is SVGEGT. With V trimmed by 0 bases and J by 2 bases, 1 base remained unmatched. CDR3: CASSYSGLPYEQYF. For the CDR3, the DNA is TGTGCCAGCAGTTACTCGGGACTACCCTACGAGCAGTACTTC.

The chain carries TRBV2 and TRBJ1-1; D perhaps matches TRBD1 (5 bases). The germline V gene has CDR1 SNHLY and CDR2 FYNNEI. V was clipped by 6 bases and J by 1 base, with 15 bases between them. The CDR3 is 15 amino acids. The CDR3 nucleotides read TGTGCCAGCAGGGGGGGAGTCAAGGGGAACACTGAAGCTTTCTTT. Protein product: CASRGGVKGNTEAFF.

The chain carries TRBV10-3 and TRBJ2-7; maybe TRBD2 (6 bases). V was shortened by 10 bases and J by 6 bases, with 19 bases between the two germline ends. This CDR3 has 13 residues. Germline V gene sequence: CDR1 ENHRY, CDR2 SYGVKD. The CDR3 here is CASGGTPRGEQYF. CDR3 nucleotides: TGTGCCAGCGGAGGGACCCCACGAGGCGAGCAGTACTTC.

V is TRBV5-1 and J is TRBJ2-1; D is uncertain. Germline V gene lookup returns CDR1 SGHRS and CDR2 YFSETQ. V lost 4 bases and J lost 8, with 10 bases in between. The CDR3 runs 12 residues. CDR3 coding DNA: TGCGCCAGCAGCCCTACGACGGATGAGCAGTTCTTC. Translation: CASSPTTDEQFF.

CDR3 region: CAWSGQQSQPQHF. In DNA, the CDR3 is TGTGCCTGGAGTGGACAGCAAAGTCAGCCCCAGCATTTT. The chain combines TRBV30 with TRBJ1-5, with a weak D call TRBD1 (5 bases). Trimming removed 1 base from V and 6 bases from J, with 10 bases in between. The CDR3 runs to 13 residues. Per germline, CDR1 GTSNPN and CDR2 SVGIG (reference sequence).

CDR3 region: CASGRVTGNTIYF. DNA for the CDR3: TGCGCCAGCGGCAGGGTTACTGGAAACACCATATATTTT. The chain couples TRBV4-1 to TRBJ1-3, with a weak D call TRBD1 (5 bases). Trimming left V 8 bases short and J 2 bases short, with 10 bases between. This CDR3 is built from 13 residues. Per the germline V gene, CDR1 is MGHRA and CDR2 is YSYEKL.

V and J are TRBV7-2 and TRBJ2-1; TRBD2 is a possible D gene (6 bases). Trimming took off 0 bases at V and 6 bases at J, with 21 bases between the two ends. Germline values: CDR1 SGHTA, CDR2 FQGNSA. The CDR3 is 18 amino acids. The CDR3 nucleotides read TGTGCCAGCAGCTTAGCTGATTGGAGGGATCGTGCCTCCAATGAGCAGTTCTTC. Translating it yields CASSLADWRDRASNEQFF.

On this clonotype: A read error may be the cause here, since a much bigger clone is one base away. The chain recombines TRBV9 with TRBJ2-5; 7 bases match TRBD2. From germline, CDR1 is SGDLS and CDR2 YYNGEE. J lost 4 bases, V lost 0 bases, and 3 bases had no gene match. This CDR3 has 14 amino acids. The CDR3 nucleotides are TGTGCCAGCAGCGTAGGGGAGGGGCTAGAGACCCAGTACTTC. Its protein is CASSVGEGLETQYF.

This clonotype was detected ten times or more. V gene TRBV20-1 combines with J gene TRBJ2-5; D gene uncertain. Germline lookup yields CDR1 DFQATT and CDR2 SNEGSKA (reference sequence). This CDR3 contains 11 residues. The V end was cut by 6 bases, the J end by 2 bases, with 7 bases between. The CDR3 bases are TGCAGTGCGAGCAAGCAAGAGACCCAGTACTTC. Its translation is CSASKQETQYF.

This clonotype was recorded at least ten times. J is TRBJ1-2 and V is TRBV5-1; D perhaps matches TRBD1 (6 bases). The V and J ends lost 7 bases and 4 bases respectively, with 14 bases between them. This CDR3 has 13 residues. CDR1 and CDR2 (germline): SGHRS, YFSETQ. CDR3: CASATQGIYGYTF. DNA for the CDR3: TGCGCCAGCGCCACACAGGGAATCTATGGCTACACCTTC.

The rearrangement joins TRBV15 to TRBJ2-1, with D possibly TRBD2 on 5 matching bases. CDR1 and CDR2 (germline): LNHNV, YYDKDF (reference sequence). V lost 5 bases to trimming and J lost 0 bases, with 17 bases between them. This CDR3 is 17 amino acids long. The CDR3 DNA reads TGTGCCACCAGCGGGGTGGGAACGGGAAGCTCCTACAATGAGCAGTTCTTC. Amino acid sequence: CATSGVGTGSSYNEQFF.

There are many counts of this clonotype. V usage is TRBV29-1 and J usage is TRBJ2-2, with a possible D match to TRBD2 (5 bases). Trimming took off 4 bases at V and 0 bases at J, with 18 bases between the two ends. Germline values: CDR1 SQVTM, CDR2 ANQGSEA. The CDR3 contains 17 residues. CDR3: CSVGGSGNRANTGELFF. The CDR3 nucleotides are TGCAGCGTTGGTGGCTCGGGAAACCGCGCGAACACCGGGGAGCTGTTTTTT.

This chain connects TRBV25-1 to TRBJ1-2, with D maybe TRBD1 (5 bases). Trimming removed 9 bases from V and 7 bases from J, with 15 bases in between. Germline CDR1 and CDR2: MGHDK and SYGVNS. The CDR3 covers 12 residues. CDR3 nucleotide sequence: TGTGCCAGGGGTATCGGGGGGGGTGGCTACACCTTC. It is translated as CARGIGGGGYTF.

J is TRBJ1-5 and V is TRBV9, with TRBD1 as a possible D gene (5 bases). Germline lookup yields CDR1 SGDLS and CDR2 YYNGEE. The CDR3 loop spans 14 amino acids. Trimming cost V 7 bases and J 1 base, with 12 bases left between them. The CDR3 sequence: CASSPGWSNQPQHF. The CDR3 nucleotides read TGTGCCAGCTCACCAGGGTGGAGCAATCAGCCCCAGCATTTT.

A note on this clonotype: One end of the junction does not line up with germline, which may come from a read error. In nucleotides, the CDR3 is TGCGCCAGCAGCCCTCCGGGAGATCCTAGCACAGATACGCAGTATTTT. Its translation is CASSPPGDPSTDTQYF. V is TRBV7-8 and J is TRBJ2-3; D perhaps matches TRBD2 (6 bases). The germline gives CDR1 SGHVS, CDR2 FQNEAQ. This CDR3 is 16 amino acids long.

The sample holds a few counts of this clonotype. The junction shows a germline mismatch at one end, possibly a read error. V usage is TRBV10-3 and J usage is TRBJ1-5; D unresolved. The CDR3 runs 16 residues. Per the germline V gene, CDR1 is ENHRY and CDR2 is SYGVKD. As DNA, the CDR3 is TGTGCCAGCAGTGAATTCTCCCGGAGAACCAATCAGCCCCAGCATTTT. Encoded protein: CASSEFSRRTNQPQHF.